The entry below describes one TCR beta chain. The target antigen is unknown. These data are taken from a study of shared clonotypes between healthy human individuals. Broader study findings: Naive CD4 clonotypes were shared across a few donors at about 5.2%. Sequencing depth was a factor that was expected to affect clonotype sharing among donors.

The split of CD4+ cells yielded CD45RA+ naive and CD45RA-negative memory subsets. The germline V and J ends were trimmed by 6 bases and 5 bases, with 20 bases remaining between them. Germline CDR1 reads MDHEN; CDR2 reads SYDVKM. The CDR3 is 16 residues long. Method: immunoSEQ multiplex PCR; TCRdb's copy keeps in-frame clones and lacks some. This table holds around 750,000 clones, roughly 70% found once. The genes are TRBV28 and TRBJ1-5; D gene uncertain. The source material was memory CD4+ T cells sorted from blood. Documented subset: CD45RA-negative fraction. The origin of this receptor is a woman in her twenties or thirties in good health. CDR3 in DNA: TGTGCCAGCAGGCGTCGTAGGGCAGGTTCGGATCAGCCCCAGCATTTT. Its protein is CASRRRRAGSDQPQHF. The full variable domain, its missing parts supplied by reference TRBV28 and TRBJ1-5, is DVKVTQSSRYLVKRTGEKVFLECVQDMDHENMFWYRQDPGLGLRLIYFSYDVKMKEKGDIPEGYSVSREKKERFSLILESASTNQTSMYLCASRRRRAGSDQPQHFGDGTRLSIL.